This TCR beta chain was documented in a study of Graves' ophthalmopathy and Graves' hyperthyroidism. V lost 5 bases, J lost 1 base, and 23 bases lay in between. CDR3 size: 18 residues. From germline, CDR1 is KGHSH and CDR2 LQKENI. Other autoimmune diseases, uncontrolled infections, pregnancy or lactation led to the exclusion of patients. This clonotype has at least ten counts. Transcripts of RNA were the source for amplifying TCR beta CDR3 regions. After a first-round RT-PCR with HTBI primers, a second-round multiplex PCR was run. TCRdb independently ran MiXCR on the multiplex PCR reads; one entry per CDR3 protein. The sample contains 150,000 to 200,000 distinct CDR3 sequences, just under 40% of which appear only once.

The TCR sequence derives from a man under 40 with Graves' ophthalmopathy. V and J are TRBV18 and TRBJ1-1; D may be TRBD1 (5 bases). The source material was peripheral blood. The CDR3 nucleotides are TGTGCCAGCTCAGCCGGGGCGGGACCCAACCTGGGGAACACTGAAGCTTTCTTT. Protein sequence: CASSAGAGPNLGNTEAFF.